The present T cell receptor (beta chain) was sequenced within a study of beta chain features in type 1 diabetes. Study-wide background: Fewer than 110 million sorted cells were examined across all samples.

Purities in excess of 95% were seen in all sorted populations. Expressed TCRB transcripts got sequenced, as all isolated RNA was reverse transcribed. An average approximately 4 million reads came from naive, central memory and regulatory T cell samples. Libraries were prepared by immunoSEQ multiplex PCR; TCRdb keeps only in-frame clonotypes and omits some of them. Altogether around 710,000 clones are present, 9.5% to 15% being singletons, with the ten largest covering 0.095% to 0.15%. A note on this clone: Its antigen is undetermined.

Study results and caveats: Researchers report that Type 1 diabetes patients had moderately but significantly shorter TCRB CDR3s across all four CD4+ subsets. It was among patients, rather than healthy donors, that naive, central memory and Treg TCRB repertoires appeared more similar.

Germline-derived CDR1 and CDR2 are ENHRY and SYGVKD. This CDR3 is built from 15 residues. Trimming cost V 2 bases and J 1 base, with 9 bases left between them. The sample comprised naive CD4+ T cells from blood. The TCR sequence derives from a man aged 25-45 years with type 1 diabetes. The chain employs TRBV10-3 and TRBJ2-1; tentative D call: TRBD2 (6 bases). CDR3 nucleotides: TGTGCCATCAGTGAGAGGGCGGGGTCCTACAATGAGCAGTTCTTC. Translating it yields CAISERAGSYNEQFF.